What follows are 8 T cell receptor beta chains derived from one specimen sequenced in a study of CD8 T cells in ankylosing spondylitis. TCRdb ran MiXCR on the 5' RACE reads and lists one entry per CDR3 protein. Of approximately 220,000 distinct CDR3 sequences listed, around 20% are singletons. Points from the study as a whole: Ankylosing spondylitis blood seemed to carry a telltale TCR beta motif made of several highly homologous variants.

The antigens of these receptors remain unknown. The sequencing input was blood, either unsorted or a sorted T cell fraction (not recorded which). The source of these receptors is a male donor with ankylosing spondylitis.

This sequence joins TRBV7-8 and TRBJ1-5, with 7 bases aligning to TRBD1. Per the germline V gene, CDR1 is SGHVS and CDR2 is FQNEAQ. With 5 bases clipped from V and 5 bases from J, the junction kept 6 bases outside the gene matches. CDR3 length: 14 amino acids. CDR3 region: CASSPGTADQPQHF. In DNA, the CDR3 is TGTGCCAGCAGCCCAGGGACAGCGGATCAGCCCCAGCATTTT.

The chain links TRBV9 to TRBJ1-1; 9 bases align to TRBD1. CDR1 is SGDLS and CDR2 is YYNGEE in the germline V gene. The V gene end was trimmed by 4 bases and the J gene end by 5 bases; junction bases not matched to a gene: 6. The CDR3 is 14 residues long. Here the CDR3 reads CASSMGTGKTEAFF. The CDR3 DNA is TGTGCCAGCAGCATGGGGACAGGGAAAACTGAAGCTTTCTTT.

This chain connects TRBV27 to TRBJ2-7; maybe TRBD2 (6 bases). The germline V and J ends were trimmed by 3 bases and 3 bases, with 15 bases remaining between them. Per germline, CDR1 MNHEY and CDR2 SMNVEV (reference sequence). The length of the CDR3 is 15 residues. The CDR3 sequence: CASSFLAVGDYEQYF. The CDR3 bases are TGTGCCAGCAGTTTCTTAGCGGTGGGGGACTACGAGCAGTACTTC.

This clonotype was counted many times. The chain combines TRBV29-1 with TRBJ2-7; D may be TRBD2 (7 bases). The V end was cut by 4 bases, the J end by 2 bases, with 15 bases between. Germline CDR1 reads SQVTM; CDR2 reads ANQGSEA. The CDR3 has 14 residues. CDR3 residues: CSVALGGPTYEQYF. The DNA of the CDR3 is TGCAGCGTTGCCCTCGGGGGGCCAACCTACGAGCAGTACTTC.

The V and J genes are TRBV29-1 and TRBJ2-7, with TRBD2 as a possible D gene (5 bases). Per germline, CDR1 SQVTM and CDR2 ANQGSEA. The CDR3 runs to 13 residues. V was cut by 4 bases and J by 4 bases, with 14 bases left in between. The CDR3 loop reads CSVVGDGPYEQYF. CDR3 nucleotides: TGCAGCGTTGTGGGAGACGGACCGTACGAGCAGTACTTC.

This chain links TRBV7-2 with TRBJ1-1; the match to TRBD1 covers 7 bases. V was pared by 7 bases and J by 0 bases, with 2 bases of the junction left unmatched. This CDR3 contains 13 residues. The germline gives CDR1 SGHTA, CDR2 FQGNSA. The CDR3: CASTTGLNTEAFF. As DNA, the CDR3 is TGTGCCAGCACGACAGGGTTGAACACTGAAGCTTTCTTT.

The CDR3 region has the DNA TGCGCCAGCAGCTCGACTGGACAGGAACCTGTGGCTTTCTTT. This sequence encodes CASSSTGQEPVAFF. V usage is TRBV5-1 and J usage is TRBJ1-1, with TRBD1 identical over 7 bases. Germline CDR1 reads SGHRS; CDR2 reads YFSETQ. This CDR3 spans 14 amino acids. V lost 3 bases, J lost 11 bases, and 13 bases stayed unmatched.

This clonotype was seen ten or more times. V is TRBV12-3 or TRBV12-4 and J is TRBJ2-7; 10 nucleotides match TRBD2. The V gene end was trimmed by 6 bases and the J gene end by 3 bases; junction bases not matched to a gene: 8. The CDR3 length is 15 residues. The CDR3 region is CASSPASGRVYEQYF. The DNA of the CDR3 is TGTGCCAGCAGCCCGGCTAGCGGGAGAGTCTACGAGCAGTACTTC.